This TCR beta chain is from a study of Graves' ophthalmopathy and Graves' hyperthyroidism. For the study at large: Before any treatment was given, at initial diagnosis, peripheral blood was collected.

The authors used Ficoll-Paque density gradient centrifugation to separate PBMCs. The input was more than 7.5 ml of fresh peripheral blood. RNA transcripts provided the template for amplifying TCR beta CDR3 regions. HTBI primers primed a first-round RT-PCR, and a second-round multiplex PCR followed. One entry per CDR3 protein results from TCRdb running MiXCR on the multiplex PCR reads. Among just over 400,000 distinct CDR3 sequences listed, around 21% were seen once. This clonotype occurred many times. What it binds is unknown. The CDR3 runs to 15 residues. The V segment lost 3 bases and the J segment 2 bases; nucleotides outside the gene matches: 4. Germline values: CDR1 SGDLS, CDR2 YYNGEE. Study results and caveats: Classification of ophthalmopathy versus stable hyperthyroidism by a 13-signature model yielded about 88% sensitivity and just over 80% specificity. Thyroid clonotypes that were expanded above 0.001 frequency mostly also appeared in blood.

This chain uses TRBV9 with TRBJ1-3; 8 bases match TRBD1. The sequencing sample was made of peripheral blood. The TCR sequence derives from a young woman with stable Graves' hyperthyroidism. The CDR3 is CASSAPTGAGNTIYF. In nucleotides, the CDR3 is TGTGCCAGCAGCGCTCCGACAGGGGCTGGAAACACCATATATTTT. Variable domain in full (rest from reference TRBV9 and TRBJ1-3): DSGVTQTPKHLITATGQRVTLRCSPRSGDLSVYWYQQSLDQGLQFLIQYYNGEERAKGNILERFSAQQFPDLHSELNLSSLELGDSALYFCASSAPTGAGNTIYFGEGSWLTVV.